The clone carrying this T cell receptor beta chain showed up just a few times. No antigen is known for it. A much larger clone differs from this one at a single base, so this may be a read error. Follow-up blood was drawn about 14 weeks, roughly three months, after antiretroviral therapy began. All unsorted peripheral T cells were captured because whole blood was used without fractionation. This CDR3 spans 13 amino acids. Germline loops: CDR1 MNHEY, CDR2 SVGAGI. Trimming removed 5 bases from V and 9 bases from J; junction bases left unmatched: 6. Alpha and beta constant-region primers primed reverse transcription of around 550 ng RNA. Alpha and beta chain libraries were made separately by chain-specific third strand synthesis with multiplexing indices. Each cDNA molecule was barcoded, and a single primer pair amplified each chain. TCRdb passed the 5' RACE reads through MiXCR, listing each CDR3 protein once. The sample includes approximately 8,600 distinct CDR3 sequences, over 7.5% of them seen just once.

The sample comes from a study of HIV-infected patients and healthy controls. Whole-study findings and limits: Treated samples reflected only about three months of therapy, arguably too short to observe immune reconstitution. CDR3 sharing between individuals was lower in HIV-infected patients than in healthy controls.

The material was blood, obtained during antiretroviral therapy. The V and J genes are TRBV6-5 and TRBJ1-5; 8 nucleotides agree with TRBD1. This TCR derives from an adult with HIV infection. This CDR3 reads CASSTTGDRPQHF. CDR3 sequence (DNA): TGTGCCAGCAGTACGACAGGGGACCGGCCCCAGCATTTT.